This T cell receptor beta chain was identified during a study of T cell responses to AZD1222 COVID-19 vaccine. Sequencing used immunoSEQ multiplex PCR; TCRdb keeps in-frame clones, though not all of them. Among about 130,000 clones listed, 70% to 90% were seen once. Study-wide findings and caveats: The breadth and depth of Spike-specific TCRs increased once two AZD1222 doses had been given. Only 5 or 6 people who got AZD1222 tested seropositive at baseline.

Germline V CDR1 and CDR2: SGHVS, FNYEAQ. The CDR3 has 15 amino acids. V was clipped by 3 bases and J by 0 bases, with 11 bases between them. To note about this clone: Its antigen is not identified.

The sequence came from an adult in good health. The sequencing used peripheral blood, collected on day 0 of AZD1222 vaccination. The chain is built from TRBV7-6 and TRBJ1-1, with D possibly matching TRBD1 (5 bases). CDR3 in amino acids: CASSLFGDVNTEAFF. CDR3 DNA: TGTGCCAGCAGCTTGTTTGGGGACGTGAACACTGAAGCTTTCTTT. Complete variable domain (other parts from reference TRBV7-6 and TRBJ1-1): GAGVSQSPRYKVTKRGQDVALRCDPISGHVSLYWYRQALGQGPEFLTYFNYEAQQDKSGLPNDRFSAERPEGSISTLTIQRTEQRDSAMYRCASSLFGDVNTEAFFGQGTRLTVV.